The rows below give T cell receptor beta chains drawn from one sample of a study of blood T cell repertoires in COVID-19. Some clones are missing from TCRdb's copy, which holds only in-frame ones; the method was immunoSEQ multiplex PCR. The table shows just under 350,000 clones, with about 89% occurring only once. The source material was peripheral blood. The receptors were sampled from a woman aged 45-59 years with COVID-19, enrolled during active disease. The CDR3 runs from the conserved cysteine through the conserved F or W. Each record gives: CDR3 DNA, CDR3 protein, clone size, CDR3 length, D gene, V gene, J gene. The D gene is left open where the match is weak. Clone size is stated in some rows and not others, as once, few, many or a class when expanded.

TGTGCCAGCAGCACTGGCGACTTAAACTATGGCTACACCTTC,CASSTGDLNYGYTF,-,14,-,TRBV21-1,TRBJ1-2
TGTGCCAGCGGAGTGTTTCGAGCGGGAGGGCCATGGATGGGTGAGCAGTTCTTC,CASGVFRAGGPWMGEQFF,once,18,TRBD2,TRBV14,TRBJ2-1
TGCGCCAGCACCCTGGAGGGCTCCTACGAGCAGTACTTC,CASTLEGSYEQYF,few,13,-,TRBV5-1,TRBJ2-7
TGTGCCATCACAAATCACATCCCCGGGACAGGGGGATTCTATGGCTACACCTTC,CAITNHIPGTGGFYGYTF,-,18,TRBD1,TRBV10-3,TRBJ1-2
TGTGCCAGCAGCTTAGAAGTATCGGACATTCAGTACTTC,CASSLEVSDIQYF,-,13,-,TRBV7-8,TRBJ2-4
TGTGCCATCAGTGCTCAGTCCTACGAGCAGTACTTC,CAISAQSYEQYF,-,12,-,TRBV10-3,TRBJ2-7
TGTGCCACCAGTGACTCACTAGCGGGAGAGACCCAAGAGACCCAGTACTTC,CATSDSLAGETQETQYF,-,17,TRBD2,TRBV24-1,TRBJ2-5
TGTGCCAGCAGACGAGACTGGACTCTTTCAAATGAGCAGTTCTTC,CASRRDWTLSNEQFF,-,15,-,TRBV4-2,TRBJ2-1
TGCGCCAGCAGTGACCTAGCGGACTTTCGGTTAAGGGCCAATGAGCAGTTCTTC,CASSDLADFRLRANEQFF,-,18,TRBD2,TRBV10-1,TRBJ2-1
TGTGCCAGCAGAAATCAACAGGGGGCCCCCTATGGCTACACCTTC,CASRNQQGAPYGYTF,-,15,TRBD1,TRBV6-5,TRBJ1-2
TGTGCCAGCAGTACAAGCGGGAGTAAGTCCTACAATGAGCAGTTCTTC,CASSTSGSKSYNEQFF,-,16,TRBD2,TRBV27,TRBJ2-1
TGTGCCAGCAGCTTAGTGGAAGGTAGCGGGAGTTTTAGCCACAATGAGCAGTTCTTC,CASSLVEGSGSFSHNEQFF,-,19,TRBD2,TRBV7-9,TRBJ2-1
TGTGCCAGCACCCCGTACCAAGAGACCCAGTACTTC,CASTPYQETQYF,-,12,-,TRBV6-5,TRBJ2-5
TGTGCCAGCTCACCATCCCCCATCAATGAGCAGTTCTTC,CASSPSPINEQFF,-,13,-,TRBV18,TRBJ2-1
TGTGCCAGCAGCTTAGGGACTACCTTCTCCTACGAGCAGTACTTC,CASSLGTTFSYEQYF,-,15,-,TRBV7-6,TRBJ2-7